This TCR beta chain was captured by sequencing in a study of CD8+CD57+ T cells in acquired aplastic anemia. Turning to the study itself: Sorted CD4+ and CD8+ cells yielded roughly 3.1 ug of DNA on average. Study outcomes and limitations: Between patients and controls, about 30 CD8+ CDR3 sequences were found in common. Controls and patients did not differ significantly in CD8+ Simpson's diversity.

V lost 0 bases, J lost 5 bases, and 14 bases lay in between. Germline CDR1 reads DFQATT; CDR2 reads SNEGSKA (reference sequence). There are 14 residues in the CDR3. In its sample, this clonotype was seen many times. Its antigen is undetermined. For CDR3 and TCR beta VDJ profiling, genomic DNA was the template used. TCRdb re-called the reads with MiXCR, one entry per CDR3 protein. The top ten clones hold less than 9.5% of a sample with a few hundred thousand distinct CDR3 sequences, roughly 50% of them seen once. The sequenced sample consisted of sorted CD4+, CD8+, or CD8+CD57+ T cells (not recorded which) from PBMCs. The chain is built from TRBV20-1 and TRBJ2-7; D is possibly TRBD2 (6 bases). The clonotype was recovered from a human donor with severe aplastic anemia or a healthy control (not recorded which). The CDR3 sequence is CSARDPSGVNEQYF. The CDR3 DNA follows: TGCAGTGCTAGAGATCCTTCGGGAGTTAACGAGCAGTACTTC.